This is a list of T cell receptor beta chains from one sample in a study of T cell responses to AZD1222 COVID-19 vaccine. Sequencing used immunoSEQ multiplex PCR; TCRdb keeps in-frame clones, though not all of them. The table lists about 170,000 clones, 80% to 90% of them singletons. Sequencing was performed on peripheral blood, taken on day 0 of AZD1222 vaccination. The receptors originated from an adult in good health. Each CDR3 is given with its conserved first and last residue. The D gene is left open where the match is weak. Clone size is stated in some rows and not others, as once, few, many or a class when expanded.

CASSVGTRNEKLFF	TGTGCCAGCAGCGTCGGGACAAGGAATGAAAAACTGTTTTTT	NA	TRBJ1-4	NA	TRBV7-9
CASAKGGAGANVLTF	TGCGCCAGCGCCAAGGGCGGGGCTGGGGCCAACGTCCTGACTTTC	NA	TRBJ2-6	NA	TRBV4-1
CASSFRNSPLHF	TGTGCCAGCAGTTTCCGGAATTCACCCCTCCACTTT	once	TRBJ1-6	NA	TRBV6-2/TRBV6-3
CASTLSGGITDTQYF	TGTGCCAGCACCCTTAGCGGGGGAATCACAGATACGCAGTATTTT	NA	TRBJ2-3	TRBD2	TRBV7-3
CASSETSTDTQYF	TGTGCCAGCAGTGAAACCTCCACAGATACGCAGTATTTT	NA	TRBJ2-3	NA	TRBV2
CASSPRGQGPGAFF	TGTGCCAGCAGTCCCCGGGGCCAGGGGCCGGGAGCTTTCTTT	NA	TRBJ1-1	NA	TRBV6-5
CASSGGGFTGELFF	TGTGCCAGCAGTGGAGGAGGGTTCACCGGGGAGCTGTTTTTT	NA	TRBJ2-2	NA	TRBV2
CASSRIPRVINTEAFF	TGTGCCAGCAGCAGGATCCCCAGGGTTATCAACACTGAAGCTTTCTTT	NA	TRBJ1-1	NA	TRBV4-2
CAISESNVGSPHYGYTF	TGTGCCATCAGTGAGTCGAACGTAGGTTCTCCTCACTATGGCTACACCTTC	NA	TRBJ1-2	NA	TRBV10-3
CASSYAPNRGEKLFF	TGTGCCAGCAGTTACGCCCCGAACAGGGGCGAAAAACTGTTTTTT	NA	TRBJ1-4	TRBD1	TRBV6-5
CASTPQGFYGYTF	TGTGCCAGCACCCCACAGGGATTCTATGGCTACACCTTC	once	TRBJ1-2	NA	TRBV12-3/TRBV12-4
CASSDEGLGNTEAFF	TGTGCCAGCAGTGACGAGGGGCTCGGGAACACTGAAGCTTTCTTT	NA	TRBJ1-1	NA	TRBV2
CASSLLQGATYEQYF	TGTGCCAGCAGTTTGCTTCAGGGAGCCACGTACGAGCAGTACTTC	NA	TRBJ2-7	NA	TRBV6-2/TRBV6-3
CASSPEGKGTYYNQPQHF	TGTGCCAGCTCACCAGAGGGAAAGGGGACTTACTACAATCAGCCCCAGCATTTT	NA	TRBJ1-5	NA	TRBV18
CASRITGGNEKLFF	TGTGCCAGCAGGATAACAGGGGGGAATGAAAAACTGTTTTTT	NA	TRBJ1-4	TRBD1	TRBV7-2
CASSLAGGNYEKLFF	TGTGCCAGCAGCCTAGCAGGGGGCAATTATGAAAAACTGTTTTTT	NA	TRBJ1-4	TRBD1	TRBV5-4
CASSQGGDSNSPLHF	TGTGCCAGCAGCCAGGGGGGGGACTCTAATTCACCCCTCCACTTT	NA	TRBJ1-6	TRBD1	TRBV9
CSVEGGQGFGNTIYF	TGCAGCGTTGAAGGGGGACAGGGGTTCGGAAACACCATATATTTT	NA	TRBJ1-3	TRBD1	TRBV29-1
CASSQVLGTTNYGYTF	TGTGCCAGCAGCCAAGTCCTAGGGACCACTAACTATGGCTACACCTTC	NA	TRBJ1-2	NA	TRBV3-1/TRBV3-2
CASSLSIRVGNTEAFF	TGTGCCAGCAGTTTATCTATCAGGGTGGGGAACACTGAAGCTTTCTTT	NA	TRBJ1-1	NA	TRBV27
CASSQTDRDRAYEQYF	TGTGCCAGCAGCCAAACAGACAGGGACCGAGCCTACGAGCAGTACTTC	NA	TRBJ2-7	TRBD1	TRBV5-4
CASRKVQGLNEKLFF	TGTGCCAGCAGGAAAGTACAGGGGTTAAATGAAAAACTGTTTTTT	NA	TRBJ1-4	TRBD1	TRBV2